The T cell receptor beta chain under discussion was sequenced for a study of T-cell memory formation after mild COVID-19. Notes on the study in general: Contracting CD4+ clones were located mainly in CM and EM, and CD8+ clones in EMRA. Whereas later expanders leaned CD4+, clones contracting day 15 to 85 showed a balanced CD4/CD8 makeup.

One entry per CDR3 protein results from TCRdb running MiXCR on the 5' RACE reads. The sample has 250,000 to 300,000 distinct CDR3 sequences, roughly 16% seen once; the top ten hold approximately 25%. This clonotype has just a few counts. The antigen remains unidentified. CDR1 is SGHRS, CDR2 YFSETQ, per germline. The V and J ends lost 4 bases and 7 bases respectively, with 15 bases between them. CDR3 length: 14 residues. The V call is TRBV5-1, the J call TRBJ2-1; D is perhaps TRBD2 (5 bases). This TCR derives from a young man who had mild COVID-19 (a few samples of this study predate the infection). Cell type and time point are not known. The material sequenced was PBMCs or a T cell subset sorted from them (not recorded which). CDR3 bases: TGCGCCAGCAGCCCGTGGACCGGCGGGAATGAGCAGTTCTTC. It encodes CASSPWTGGNEQFF. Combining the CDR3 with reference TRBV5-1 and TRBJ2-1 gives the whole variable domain KAGVTQTPRYLIKTRGQQVTLSCSPISGHRSVSWYQQTPGQGLQFLFEYFSETQRNKGNFPGRFSGRQFSNSRSEMNVSTLELGDSALYLCASSPWTGGNEQFFGPGTRLTVL.